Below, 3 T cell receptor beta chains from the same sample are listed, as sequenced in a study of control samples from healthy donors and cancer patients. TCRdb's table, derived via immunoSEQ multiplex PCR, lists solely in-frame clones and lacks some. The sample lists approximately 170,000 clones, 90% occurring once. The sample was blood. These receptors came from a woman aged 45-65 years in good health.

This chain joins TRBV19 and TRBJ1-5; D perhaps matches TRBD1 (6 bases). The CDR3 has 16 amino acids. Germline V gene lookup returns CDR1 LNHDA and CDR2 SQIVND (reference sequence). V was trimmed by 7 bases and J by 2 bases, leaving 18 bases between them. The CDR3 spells CASTSQGGGGNQPQHF. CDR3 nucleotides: TGTGCCAGTACCTCACAGGGCGGAGGGGGCAATCAGCCCCAGCATTTT.

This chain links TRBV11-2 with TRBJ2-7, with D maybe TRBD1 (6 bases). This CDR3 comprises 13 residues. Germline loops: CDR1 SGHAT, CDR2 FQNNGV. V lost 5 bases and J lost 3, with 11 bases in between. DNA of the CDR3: TGTGCCAGCAGCCCCTCGACAGGCTACGAGCAGTACTTC. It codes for CASSPSTGYEQYF.

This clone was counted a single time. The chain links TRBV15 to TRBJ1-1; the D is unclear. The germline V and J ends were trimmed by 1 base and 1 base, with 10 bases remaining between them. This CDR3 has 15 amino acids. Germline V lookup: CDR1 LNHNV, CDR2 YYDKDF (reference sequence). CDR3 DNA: TGTGCCACCAGCAGAGGGTCTGAACCGAACACTGAAGCTTTCTTT. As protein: CATSRGSEPNTEAFF. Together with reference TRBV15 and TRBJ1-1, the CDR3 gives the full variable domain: DAMVIQNPRYQVTQFGKPVTLSCSQTLNHNVMYWYQQKSSQAPKLLFHYYDKDFNNEADTPDNFQSRRPNTSFCFLDIRSPGLGDTAMYLCATSRGSEPNTEAFFGQGTRLTVV.